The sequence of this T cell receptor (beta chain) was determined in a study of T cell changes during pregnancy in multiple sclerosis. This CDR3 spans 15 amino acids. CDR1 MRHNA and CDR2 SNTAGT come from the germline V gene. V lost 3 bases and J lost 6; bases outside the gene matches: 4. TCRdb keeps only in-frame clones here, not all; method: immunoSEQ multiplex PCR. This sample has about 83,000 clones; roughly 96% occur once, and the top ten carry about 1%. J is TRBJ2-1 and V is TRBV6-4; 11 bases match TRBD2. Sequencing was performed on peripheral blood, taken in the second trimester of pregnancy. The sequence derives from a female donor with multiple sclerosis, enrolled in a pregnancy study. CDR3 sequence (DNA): TGTGCCAGCAGTGAGACTAGCGGGGTTATCAATGAGCAGTTCTTC. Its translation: CASSETSGVINEQFF.